This is a list of T cell receptor beta chains from one sample in a study of CD8 T cells in ankylosing spondylitis. TCRdb re-analysed the 5' RACE reads in MiXCR, keeping a single row per CDR3 protein. The sample consists of 700,000 to 1,000,000 distinct CDR3 sequences, 12% of them appearing once. What was sequenced was blood, either unsorted or a sorted T cell fraction (not recorded which). The receptors were sampled from a male donor with ankylosing spondylitis. The CDR3 runs from the conserved cysteine through the conserved F or W. The order of the fields is D gene, V gene, J gene, clone size, CDR3 protein, CDR3 DNA. A D gene is named only where the DNA matches it firmly. Size values are once, few and many counts, or a class for expanded clones, and some rows have none.

d_call: .
v_call: TRBV4-2
j_call: TRBJ1-2
clone_size: .
cdr3_aa: CASSQDIGDPYGYTF
cdr3_nt: TGTGCCAGCAGCCAAGATATAGGGGATCCTTATGGCTACACCTTC

d_call: TRBD1
v_call: TRBV12-3/TRBV12-4
j_call: TRBJ1-2
clone_size: many
cdr3_aa: CASSSLQGVGGYTF
cdr3_nt: TGTGCCAGCAGTTCCCTACAGGGGGTCGGAGGCTACACCTTC

d_call: .
v_call: TRBV5-1
j_call: TRBJ2-3
clone_size: few
cdr3_aa: CASSWQGGGTDTQYF
cdr3_nt: TGCGCCAGCAGCTGGCAGGGAGGGGGAACAGATACGCAGTATTTT

d_call: TRBD2
v_call: TRBV24-1
j_call: TRBJ2-1
clone_size: .
cdr3_aa: CATSDLRLAGLQEQFF
cdr3_nt: TGTGCCACCAGTGATTTAAGGCTAGCGGGGCTTCAGGAGCAGTTCTTC

d_call: TRBD1
v_call: TRBV20-1
j_call: TRBJ1-1
clone_size: .
cdr3_aa: CSVTDRVGTEAFF
cdr3_nt: TGCAGTGTCACCGACAGGGTGGGCACTGAAGCTTTCTTT

d_call: TRBD2
v_call: TRBV20-1
j_call: TRBJ2-7
clone_size: .
cdr3_aa: CSARIAGAFGDEQYF
cdr3_nt: TGCAGTGCCCGGATAGCGGGCGCCTTCGGGGACGAGCAGTACTTC

d_call: .
v_call: TRBV6-1
j_call: TRBJ1-1
clone_size: .
cdr3_aa: CASRGTTLNTEAFF
cdr3_nt: TGTGCCAGCAGGGGGACAACCTTGAACACTGAAGCTTTCTTT

d_call: .
v_call: TRBV30
j_call: TRBJ2-1
clone_size: few
cdr3_aa: CAWKEGPYNEQFF
cdr3_nt: TGTGCCTGGAAAGAAGGACCTTACAATGAGCAGTTCTTC

d_call: .
v_call: TRBV5-1
j_call: TRBJ2-4
clone_size: many
cdr3_aa: CASSPTSGAHIQYF
cdr3_nt: TGCGCCAGCAGCCCCACCTCGGGAGCTCACATTCAGTACTTC

d_call: .
v_call: TRBV20-1
j_call: TRBJ1-4
clone_size: .
cdr3_aa: CSAGLIRGFEKLFF
cdr3_nt: TGCAGTGCTGGACTCATTCGGGGCTTCGAAAAACTGTTTTTT

d_call: .
v_call: TRBV20-1
j_call: TRBJ2-1
clone_size: few
cdr3_aa: CSATSGARVDNEQFF
cdr3_nt: TGCAGTGCGACCTCCGGGGCCAGGGTCGACAATGAGCAGTTCTTC

d_call: .
v_call: TRBV20-1
j_call: TRBJ2-3
clone_size: few
cdr3_aa: CSVPGGAGDTQYF
cdr3_nt: TGCAGTGTCCCCGGGGGAGCTGGAGATACGCAGTATTTT

d_call: .
v_call: TRBV9
j_call: TRBJ2-7
clone_size: .
cdr3_aa: CASSAIKDGAYEQYF
cdr3_nt: TGTGCCAGCAGCGCGATAAAGGACGGCGCCTACGAGCAGTACTTC

d_call: .
v_call: TRBV20-1
j_call: TRBJ1-3
clone_size: .
cdr3_aa: CSASPGVVSGNTIYF
cdr3_nt: TGCAGTGCTTCCCCCGGAGTGGTCTCTGGAAACACCATATATTTT

d_call: TRBD2
v_call: TRBV7-2
j_call: TRBJ2-3
clone_size: .
cdr3_aa: CASSSAGLVDTQYF
cdr3_nt: TGTGCCAGCAGCTCAGCAGGACTAGTAGATACGCAGTATTTT

d_call: .
v_call: TRBV5-6
j_call: TRBJ1-5
clone_size: few
cdr3_aa: CASSWGPTYSNQPQHF
cdr3_nt: TGTGCCAGCAGCTGGGGACCAACATATAGCAATCAGCCCCAGCATTTT

d_call: TRBD1
v_call: TRBV6-2/TRBV6-3
j_call: TRBJ2-7
clone_size: .
cdr3_aa: CASRKTGTSEQYF
cdr3_nt: TGTGCCAGCAGGAAGACAGGGACGAGCGAGCAGTACTTC

d_call: TRBD1
v_call: TRBV4-2
j_call: TRBJ2-3
clone_size: few
cdr3_aa: CASRGQLTDTQYF
cdr3_nt: TGTGCCAGTCGGGGACAGCTAACAGATACGCAGTATTTT

d_call: .
v_call: TRBV20-1
j_call: TRBJ1-1
clone_size: many
cdr3_aa: CSAPKGGISEAFF
cdr3_nt: TGCAGTGCACCCAAAGGGGGTATCTCTGAAGCTTTCTTT

d_call: .
v_call: TRBV20-1
j_call: TRBJ1-4
clone_size: many
cdr3_aa: CSAPGATNEKLFF
cdr3_nt: TGCAGTGCTCCAGGGGCAACTAATGAAAAACTGTTTTTT

d_call: .
v_call: TRBV14
j_call: TRBJ2-7
clone_size: few
cdr3_aa: CASSQQKFYEQYF
cdr3_nt: TGTGCCAGCAGCCAGCAGAAGTTCTACGAGCAGTACTTC

d_call: TRBD1
v_call: TRBV28
j_call: TRBJ1-2
clone_size: many
cdr3_aa: CASSTGTGYGYTF
cdr3_nt: TGTGCCAGCAGTACCGGGACAGGGTATGGCTACACCTTC

d_call: TRBD2
v_call: TRBV10-3
j_call: TRBJ2-7
clone_size: few
cdr3_aa: CAISESIGGSSYEQYF
cdr3_nt: TGTGCCATCAGTGAGTCGATAGGCGGGAGCTCCTACGAGCAGTACTTC

d_call: .
v_call: TRBV7-2
j_call: TRBJ2-3
clone_size: few
cdr3_aa: CASRPARSDTQYF
cdr3_nt: TGTGCCAGCAGGCCGGCTAGGTCGGATACGCAGTATTTT

d_call: TRBD1
v_call: TRBV24-1
j_call: TRBJ1-2
clone_size: few
cdr3_aa: CATSDIGQGGYTF
cdr3_nt: TGTGCCACCAGTGATATCGGACAGGGTGGCTACACCTTC

d_call: .
v_call: TRBV4-2
j_call: TRBJ2-1
clone_size: .
cdr3_aa: CASSQDAPGAEQFF
cdr3_nt: TGTGCCAGCAGCCAAGATGCCCCGGGGGCCGAGCAGTTCTTC

d_call: .
v_call: TRBV20-1
j_call: TRBJ1-3
clone_size: few
cdr3_aa: CSARGGGFGNTIYF
cdr3_nt: TGCAGTGCTAGAGGAGGGGGGTTCGGAAACACCATATATTTT

d_call: .
v_call: TRBV6-5
j_call: TRBJ1-2
clone_size: many
cdr3_aa: CASSYGQGRANYGYTF
cdr3_nt: TGTGCCAGCAGTTATGGGCAGGGTAGAGCTAACTATGGCTACACCTTC

d_call: TRBD1
v_call: TRBV7-2
j_call: TRBJ2-3
clone_size: few
cdr3_aa: CASSLGEQGELTDTQYF
cdr3_nt: TGTGCCAGCAGCTTAGGGGAACAGGGGGAATTGACAGATACGCAGTATTTT

d_call: TRBD2
v_call: TRBV2
j_call: TRBJ2-3
clone_size: .
cdr3_aa: CASSGPAGVGTQYF
cdr3_nt: TGTGCCAGCAGCGGGCCAGCGGGAGTAGGTACGCAGTATTTT

d_call: .
v_call: TRBV6-5
j_call: TRBJ1-2
clone_size: many
cdr3_aa: CASSFTGARGYTF
cdr3_nt: TGTGCCAGCAGTTTTACTGGGGCGCGTGGCTACACCTTC

d_call: TRBD1
v_call: TRBV7-8
j_call: TRBJ2-1
clone_size: few
cdr3_aa: CASSLGLRGYSYNEQFF
cdr3_nt: TGTGCCAGCAGCTTAGGCCTCAGGGGGTACTCCTACAATGAGCAGTTCTTC